This T cell receptor beta chain was profiled in a study of T cells in Graves' hyperthyroidism and ophthalmopathy. CDR1 is SGHTA, CDR2 FQGTGA, per germline. Trimming removed 5 bases at V and 8 bases at J, with 12 bases between. The CDR3 runs to 13 residues. Researchers amplified the TCR beta CDR3 regions from RNA transcripts. The HTBI set primed first-round TCR CDR3 RT-PCR. TCRdb ran MiXCR on the multiplex PCR reads and lists one entry per CDR3 protein. The sample includes about 840,000 distinct CDR3 sequences, around 38% of them seen just once. This clonotype was seen ten or more times. The TCR originated in a man aged 18 to 30 with Graves' hyperthyroidism. Input material: blood. The chain employs TRBV7-3 and TRBJ1-4, with no clear D. The CDR3: CASSDQPGEKLFF. CDR3 nucleotide sequence: TGTGCCAGCAGCGACCAACCGGGGGAAAAACTGTTTTTT.